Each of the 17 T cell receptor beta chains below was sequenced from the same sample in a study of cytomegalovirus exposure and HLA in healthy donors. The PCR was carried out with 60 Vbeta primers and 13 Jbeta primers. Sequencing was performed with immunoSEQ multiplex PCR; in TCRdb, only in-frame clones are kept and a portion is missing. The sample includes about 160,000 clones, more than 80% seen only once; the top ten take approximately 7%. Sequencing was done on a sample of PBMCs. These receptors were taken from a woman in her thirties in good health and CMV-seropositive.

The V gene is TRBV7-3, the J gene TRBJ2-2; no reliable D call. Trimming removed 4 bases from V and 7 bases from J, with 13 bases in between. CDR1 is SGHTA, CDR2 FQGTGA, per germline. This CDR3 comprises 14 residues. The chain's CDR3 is CASSSFGLVGELFF. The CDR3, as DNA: TGTGCCAGCAGCTCCTTCGGTTTAGTCGGGGAGCTGTTTTTT.

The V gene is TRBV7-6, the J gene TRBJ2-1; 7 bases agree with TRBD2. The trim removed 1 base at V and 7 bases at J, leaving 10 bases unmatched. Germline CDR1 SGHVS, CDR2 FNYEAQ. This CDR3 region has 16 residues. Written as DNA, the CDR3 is TGTGCCAGCAGCTTAGGCGGGCGGGGGTCGGTTAATGAGCAGTTCTTC. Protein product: CASSLGGRGSVNEQFF.

The CDR3 DNA reads as TGCGCCAGCAATGGGGAGAGCTCCTACAATGAGCAGTTCTTC. The encoded protein is CASNGESSYNEQFF. The chain uses TRBV5-1 and TRBJ2-1; D may be TRBD2 (5 bases). CDR1 SGHRS and CDR2 YFSETQ come from the germline V gene. The CDR3 is 14 residues long. V was shortened by 6 bases and J by 0 bases, with 10 bases between the two germline ends.

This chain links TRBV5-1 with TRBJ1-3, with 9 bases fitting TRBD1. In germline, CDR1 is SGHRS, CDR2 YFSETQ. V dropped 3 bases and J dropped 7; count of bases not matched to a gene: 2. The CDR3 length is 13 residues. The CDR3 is CASSWDRDNTIYF. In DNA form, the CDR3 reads TGCGCCAGCAGCTGGGACAGGGACAACACCATATATTTT.

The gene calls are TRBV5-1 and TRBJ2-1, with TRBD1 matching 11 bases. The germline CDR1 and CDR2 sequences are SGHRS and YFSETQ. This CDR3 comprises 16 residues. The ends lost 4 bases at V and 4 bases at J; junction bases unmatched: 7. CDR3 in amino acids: CASSLGTGGRYNEQFF. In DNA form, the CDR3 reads TGCGCCAGCAGCCTAGGGACAGGGGGTAGGTACAATGAGCAGTTCTTC.

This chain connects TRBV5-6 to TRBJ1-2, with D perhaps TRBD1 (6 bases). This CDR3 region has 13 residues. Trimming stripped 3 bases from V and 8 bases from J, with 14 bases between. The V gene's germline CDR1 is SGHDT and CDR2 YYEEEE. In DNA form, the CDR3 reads TGTGCCAGCAGCTGGGTTTCAGGGGAGGGCTACACCTTC. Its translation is CASSWVSGEGYTF.

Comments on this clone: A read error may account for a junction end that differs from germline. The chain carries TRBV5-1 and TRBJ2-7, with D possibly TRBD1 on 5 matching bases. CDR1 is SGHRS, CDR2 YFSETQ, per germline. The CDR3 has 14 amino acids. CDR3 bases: TGCGCCAGCAGCTTGGATGATGCCAGGGCTGTATGGAACTTC. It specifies CASSLDDARAVWNF.

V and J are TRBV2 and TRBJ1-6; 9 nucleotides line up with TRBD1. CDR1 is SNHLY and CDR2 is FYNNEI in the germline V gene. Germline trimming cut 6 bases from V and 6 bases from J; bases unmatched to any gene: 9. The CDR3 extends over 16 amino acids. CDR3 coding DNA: TGTGCCAGCAGGGTACGGACAGGGGTGGGTAATTCACCCCTCCACTTT. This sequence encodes CASRVRTGVGNSPLHF.

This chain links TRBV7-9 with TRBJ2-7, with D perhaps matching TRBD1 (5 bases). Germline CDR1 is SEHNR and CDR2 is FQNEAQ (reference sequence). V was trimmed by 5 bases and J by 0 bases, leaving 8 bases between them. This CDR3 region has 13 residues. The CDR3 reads CASSGQGSYEQYF. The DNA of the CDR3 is TGTGCCAGCAGCGGGCAGGGCTCCTACGAGCAGTACTTC. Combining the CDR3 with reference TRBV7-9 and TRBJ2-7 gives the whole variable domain DTGVSQNPRHKITKRGQNVTFRCDPISEHNRLYWYRQTLGQGPEFLTYFQNEAQLEKSRLLSDRFSAERPKGSFSTLEIQRTEQGDSAMYLCASSGQGSYEQYFGPGTRLTVT.

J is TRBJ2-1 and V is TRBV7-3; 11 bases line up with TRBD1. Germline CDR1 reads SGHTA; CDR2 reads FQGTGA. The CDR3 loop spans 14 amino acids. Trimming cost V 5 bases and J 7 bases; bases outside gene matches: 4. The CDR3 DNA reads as TGTGCCAGCAGCCCCGGGACAGGGGGAAATGAGCAGTTCTTC. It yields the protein CASSPGTGGNEQFF.

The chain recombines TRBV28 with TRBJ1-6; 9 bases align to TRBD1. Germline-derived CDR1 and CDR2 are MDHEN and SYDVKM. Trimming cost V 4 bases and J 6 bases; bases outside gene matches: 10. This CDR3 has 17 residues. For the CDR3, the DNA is TGTGCCAGCAGTTCAACCCCTCGGGACAGGGTTAATTCACCCCTCCACTTT. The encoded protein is CASSSTPRDRVNSPLHF.

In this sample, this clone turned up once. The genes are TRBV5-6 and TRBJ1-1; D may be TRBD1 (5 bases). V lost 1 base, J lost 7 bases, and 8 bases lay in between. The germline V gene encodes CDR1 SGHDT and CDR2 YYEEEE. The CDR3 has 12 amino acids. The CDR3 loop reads CASSLLGVEAFF. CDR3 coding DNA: TGTGCCAGCAGCTTGTTAGGGGTTGAAGCTTTCTTT.

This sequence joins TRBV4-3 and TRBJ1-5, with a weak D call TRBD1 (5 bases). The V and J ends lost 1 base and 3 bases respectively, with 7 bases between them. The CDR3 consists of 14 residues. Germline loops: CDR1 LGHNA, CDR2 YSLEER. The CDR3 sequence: CASSQGTNNQPQHF. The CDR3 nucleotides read TGCGCCAGCAGCCAAGGGACAAACAATCAGCCCCAGCATTTT.

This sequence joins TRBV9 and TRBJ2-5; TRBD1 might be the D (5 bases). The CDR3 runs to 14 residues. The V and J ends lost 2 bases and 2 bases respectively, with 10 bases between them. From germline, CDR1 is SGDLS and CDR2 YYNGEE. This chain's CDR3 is CASSVRAGQETQYF. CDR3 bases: TGTGCCAGCAGCGTGAGAGCAGGGCAAGAGACCCAGTACTTC.

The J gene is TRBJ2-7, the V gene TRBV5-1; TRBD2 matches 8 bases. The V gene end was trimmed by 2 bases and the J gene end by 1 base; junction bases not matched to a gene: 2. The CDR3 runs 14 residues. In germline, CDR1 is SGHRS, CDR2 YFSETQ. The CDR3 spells CASSFGGGSYEQYF. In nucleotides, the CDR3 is TGCGCCAGCAGCTTCGGGGGGGGATCCTACGAGCAGTACTTC.

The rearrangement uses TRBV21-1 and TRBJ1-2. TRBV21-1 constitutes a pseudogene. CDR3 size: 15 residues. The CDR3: CASSKDGREGYGYTF. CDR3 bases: TGTGCCAGCAGCAAAGATGGCAGGGAGGGCTATGGCTACACCTTC.

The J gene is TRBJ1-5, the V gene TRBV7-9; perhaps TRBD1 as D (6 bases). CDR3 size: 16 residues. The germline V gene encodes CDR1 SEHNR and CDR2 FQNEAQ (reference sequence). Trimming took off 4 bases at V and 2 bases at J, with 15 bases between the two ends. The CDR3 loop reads CASSYTGSERNQPQHF. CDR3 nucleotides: TGTGCCAGCAGCTACACAGGGTCAGAGCGCAATCAGCCCCAGCATTTT.